Sequencing of this T cell receptor (beta chain) was carried out in a study of identical twins. TCRdb re-derived calls from the 5' RACE reads in MiXCR, one entry per CDR3 protein. This table has 250,000 to 350,000 distinct CDR3 sequences, 7.5% to 9.5% appearing once. Ten or more counts support this clonotype. No antigen is known for it. Study observations and caveats: Conclusions relied on cross-sectional statistical analysis, not following the same donors. Shared out-of-frame alpha sequences (those common to twins) showed excess low generation probability.

The same sample was also used in a study of yellow fever vaccine responses in identical twins.

This clonotype originated in a woman younger than 35 in good health. Sequenced: CD8+ T cells sorted from blood.

CDR3 DNA: TGTGCCAGCAGCCCCAATCGGACAGGGCGGTCTTACGAGCAGTACTTC. Protein product: CASSPNRTGRSYEQYF. V usage is TRBV7-6 and J usage is TRBJ2-7; 8 nucleotides line up with TRBD1. V gave up 5 bases and J gave up 4 bases; unmatched junction bases: 13. CDR1 is SGHVS and CDR2 is FNYEAQ in the germline V gene. The CDR3 runs 16 residues.